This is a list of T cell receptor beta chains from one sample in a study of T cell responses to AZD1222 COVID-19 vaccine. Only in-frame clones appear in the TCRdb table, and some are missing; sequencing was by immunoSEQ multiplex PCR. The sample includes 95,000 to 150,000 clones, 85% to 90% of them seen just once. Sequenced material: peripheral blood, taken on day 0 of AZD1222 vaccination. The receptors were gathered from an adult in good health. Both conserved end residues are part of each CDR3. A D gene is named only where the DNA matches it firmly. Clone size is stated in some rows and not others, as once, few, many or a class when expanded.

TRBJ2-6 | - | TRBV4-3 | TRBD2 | TGCGCCAGCAGCCAAGAAAGCGGGGCTGGAGCCAACGTCCTGACTTTC | CASSQESGAGANVLTF
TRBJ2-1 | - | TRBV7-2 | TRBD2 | TGTGCCAGCACCCTTGGGGGGGGAGGAGCCCGCTCCTACAATGAGCAGTTCTTC | CASTLGGGGARSYNEQFF
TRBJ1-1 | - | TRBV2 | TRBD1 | TGTGCCAGCACGGGACAGCCACCCTTCACTGAAGCTTTCTTT | CASTGQPPFTEAFF
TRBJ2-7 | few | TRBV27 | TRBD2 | TGTGCCAGCAGTTTAAATGGACTAGCGGGGGGCGAGCAGTACTTC | CASSLNGLAGGEQYF
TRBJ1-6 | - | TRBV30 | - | TGTGCCTGGAGTGTACAGGGATCCAATTCACCCCTCCACTTT | CAWSVQGSNSPLHF
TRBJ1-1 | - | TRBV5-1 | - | TGCGCCAGCAGCTTGGCGGGGAGGAACACTGAAGCTTTCTTT | CASSLAGRNTEAFF
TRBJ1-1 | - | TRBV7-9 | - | TGTGCCAGCAGCTTAGGGACAGCCCAGGGCACTGAAGCTTTCTTT | CASSLGTAQGTEAFF
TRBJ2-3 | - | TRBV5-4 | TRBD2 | TGTGCCAGCAGCTTTCTAACGGGGGGGGCCACAGATACGCAGTATTTT | CASSFLTGGATDTQYF
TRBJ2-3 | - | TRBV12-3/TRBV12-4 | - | TGTGCCAGCAGCCATGACGGAAATACGCAGTATTTT | CASSHDGNTQYF
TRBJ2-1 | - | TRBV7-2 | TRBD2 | TGTGCCAGCAGCTCGCTCGGGACTAGCGGCAACAATGAGCAGTTCTTC | CASSSLGTSGNNEQFF
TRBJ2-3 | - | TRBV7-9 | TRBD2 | TGTGCCAGCAGCTCCTTACAGGTAGCGGGGCGAGATACGCAGTATTTT | CASSSLQVAGRDTQYF
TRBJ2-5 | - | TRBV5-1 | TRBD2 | TGCGCCAGCAGCCCGAGCCCGAATTTACTAGCGGGAGGGGCTGGGGAGACCCAGTACTTC | CASSPSPNLLAGGAGETQYF
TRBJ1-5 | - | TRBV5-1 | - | TGCGCCAGCAGCTTGATGGGGGTTGGTGGGAATCAGCCCCAGCATTTT | CASSLMGVGGNQPQHF
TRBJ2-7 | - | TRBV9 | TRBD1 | TGTGCCAGCAGCCCGAGGGACAGCCCCGCGGGCGAGCAGTACTTC | CASSPRDSPAGEQYF
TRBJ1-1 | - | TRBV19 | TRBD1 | TGTGCCAGTAGTAGGGGGACAGTTAGGATGAACACTGAAGCTTTCTTT | CASSRGTVRMNTEAFF
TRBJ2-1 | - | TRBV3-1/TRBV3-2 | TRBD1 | TGTGCCAGCAGCCAAAACCTCGGGACAGGGGCCAATGAGCAGTTCTTC | CASSQNLGTGANEQFF
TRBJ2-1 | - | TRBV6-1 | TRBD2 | TGTGCCAGCAGTGGGACTAGCGGGGGACGTCGGAATGAGCAGTTCTTC | CASSGTSGGRRNEQFF
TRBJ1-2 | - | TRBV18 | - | TGTGCCAGCTCACTGGACGGGGAGGGACGGGGCTACACCTTC | CASSLDGEGRGYTF
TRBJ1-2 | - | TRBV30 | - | TGTGCCTGGAGTGTACAGACGACAGCCTCCGACTATGGCTACACCTTC | CAWSVQTTASDYGYTF
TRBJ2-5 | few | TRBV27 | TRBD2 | TGTGCCAGCAGATCCCAGCGGGAGTGGGGAGAGACCCAGTACTTC | CASRSQREWGETQYF
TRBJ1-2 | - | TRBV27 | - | TGTGCCAGCAGTTTATCCAGGGATTATGGCTACACCTTC | CASSLSRDYGYTF
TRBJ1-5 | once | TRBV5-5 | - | TGTGCCAGCAGCTGGGGGGCGGGTGATCAGCCCCAGCATTTT | CASSWGAGDQPQHF
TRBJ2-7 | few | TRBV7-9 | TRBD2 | TGTGCCAGCAGCTTAGCGGGGTTCGCGTCAGCGGGAGGGCCCCACGAGCAGTACTTC | CASSLAGFASAGGPHEQYF
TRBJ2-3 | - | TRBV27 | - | TGTGCCAGCAGTTTACTCGGCGGGCCAGATAGCACAGATACGCAGTATTTT | CASSLLGGPDSTDTQYF
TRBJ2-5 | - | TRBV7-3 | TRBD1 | TGTGCCAGCAGCTTCTCCCCAGGGGGAAGAACCCAGTACTTC | CASSFSPGGRTQYF
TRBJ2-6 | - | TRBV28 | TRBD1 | TGTGCCAGCAGTCTCGTTCCGGGACAGAACTCTGGGGCCAACGTCCTGACTTTC | CASSLVPGQNSGANVLTF
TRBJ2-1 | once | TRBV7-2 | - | TGTGCCAGCAGCGCGGACTATGCCAATGAGCAGTTCTTC | CASSADYANEQFF
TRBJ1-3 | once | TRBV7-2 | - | TGTGCCAGCAGCTCTAGCAGAGGGGGGGGCACCATATATTTT | CASSSSRGGGTIYF
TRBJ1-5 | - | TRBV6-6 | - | TGTGCCGGCCAGGGTGCAGGGGATAGCAATCAGCCCCAGCATTTT | CAGQGAGDSNQPQHF
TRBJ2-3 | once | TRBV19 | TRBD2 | TGTGCCAGTAGTAGGGGGGGACTAGCGGTACCAGATACGCAGTATTTT | CASSRGGLAVPDTQYF
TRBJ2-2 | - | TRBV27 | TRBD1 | TGTGCCACCTGGGGACAGGGGATGAGGGGCCGGGAGCTGTTTTTT | CATWGQGMRGRELFF